This T cell receptor beta chain was recorded in a study of T cell responses to AZD1222 COVID-19 vaccine. Study-wide results and limits: Close to half of all spike-specific TCRs reportedly target regions of the variants that are unmutated.

Trimming removed 1 base at V and 5 bases at J, with 8 bases between. CDR3 length: 13 amino acids. Germline loops: CDR1 LNHDA, CDR2 SQIVND (reference sequence). With respect to this clone: Its antigen remains unidentified.

TCRdb keeps only in-frame clones here, not all; method: immunoSEQ multiplex PCR. The sample has about 140,000 clones; 85% to 95% are singletons. V gene TRBV19 combines with J gene TRBJ1-1; no firm D call. The source of this sequence is an adult who received the AZD1222 COVID-19 vaccine. The input for sequencing was peripheral blood, taken 28 days after the second AZD1222 dose. The CDR3 coding sequence is TGTGCCAGTAGTATAGGGAAAAGGACTGAAGCTTTCTTT. It translates to CASSIGKRTEAFF.